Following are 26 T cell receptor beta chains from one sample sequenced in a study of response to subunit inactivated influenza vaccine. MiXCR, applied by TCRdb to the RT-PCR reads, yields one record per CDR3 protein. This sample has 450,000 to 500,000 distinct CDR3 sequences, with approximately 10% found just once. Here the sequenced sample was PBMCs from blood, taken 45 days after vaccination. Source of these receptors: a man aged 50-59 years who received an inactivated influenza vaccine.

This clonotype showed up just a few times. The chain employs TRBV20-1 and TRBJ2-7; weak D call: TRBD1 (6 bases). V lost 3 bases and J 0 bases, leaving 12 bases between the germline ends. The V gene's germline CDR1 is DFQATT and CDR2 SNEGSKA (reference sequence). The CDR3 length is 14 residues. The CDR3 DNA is TGCAGTGCTAGGGAAGAGGACAGCTCCTACGAGCAGTACTTC. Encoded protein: CSAREEDSSYEQYF.

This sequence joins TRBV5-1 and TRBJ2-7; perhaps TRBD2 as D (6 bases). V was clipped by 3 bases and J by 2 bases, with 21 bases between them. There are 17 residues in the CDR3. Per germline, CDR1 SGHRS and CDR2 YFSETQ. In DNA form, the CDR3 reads TGCGCCAGCAGCTGGCCGCGGGGCAGTTCTTCGACCTACGAGCAGTACTTC. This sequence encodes CASSWPRGSSSTYEQYF.

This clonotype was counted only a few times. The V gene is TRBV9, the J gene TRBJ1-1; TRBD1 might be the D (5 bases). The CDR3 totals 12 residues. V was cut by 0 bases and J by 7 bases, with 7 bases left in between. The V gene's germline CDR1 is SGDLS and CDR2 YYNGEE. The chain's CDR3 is CASSVDDSEAFF. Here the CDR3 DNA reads TGTGCCAGCAGCGTAGATGACAGTGAAGCTTTCTTT.

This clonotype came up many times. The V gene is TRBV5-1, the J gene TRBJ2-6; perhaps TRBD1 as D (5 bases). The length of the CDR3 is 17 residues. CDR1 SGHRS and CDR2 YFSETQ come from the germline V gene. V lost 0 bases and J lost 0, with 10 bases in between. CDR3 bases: TGCGCCAGCAGCTTGGGGACATTCCTCTCTGGGGCCAACGTCCTGACTTTC. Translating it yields CASSLGTFLSGANVLTF.

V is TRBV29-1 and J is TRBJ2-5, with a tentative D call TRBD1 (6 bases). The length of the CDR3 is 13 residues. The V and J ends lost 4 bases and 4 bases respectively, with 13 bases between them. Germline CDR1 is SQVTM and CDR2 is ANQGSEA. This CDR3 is CSVVGAWAETQYF. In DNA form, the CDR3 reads TGCAGCGTTGTGGGGGCATGGGCAGAGACCCAGTACTTC.

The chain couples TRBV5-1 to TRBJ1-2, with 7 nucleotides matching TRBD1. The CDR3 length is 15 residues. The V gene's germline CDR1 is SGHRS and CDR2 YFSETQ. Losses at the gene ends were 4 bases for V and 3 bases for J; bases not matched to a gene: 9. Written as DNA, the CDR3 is TGCGCCAGCAGCGCCGCCCAGGGGGACTACTATGGCTACACCTTC. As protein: CASSAAQGDYYGYTF.

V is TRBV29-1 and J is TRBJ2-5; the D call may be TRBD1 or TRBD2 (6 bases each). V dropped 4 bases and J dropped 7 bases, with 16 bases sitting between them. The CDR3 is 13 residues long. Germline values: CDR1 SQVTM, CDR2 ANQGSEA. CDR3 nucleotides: TGCAGCGTTGTGGACGGGGGCGCGGGGACCCAGTACTTC. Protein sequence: CSVVDGGAGTQYF.

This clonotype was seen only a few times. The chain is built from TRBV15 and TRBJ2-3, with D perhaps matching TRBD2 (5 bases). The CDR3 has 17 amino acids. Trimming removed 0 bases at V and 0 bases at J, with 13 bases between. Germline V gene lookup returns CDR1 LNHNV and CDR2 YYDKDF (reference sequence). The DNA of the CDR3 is TGTGCCACCAGCAGAGATATGAGGACGGGAAGCACAGATACGCAGTATTTT. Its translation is CATSRDMRTGSTDTQYF.

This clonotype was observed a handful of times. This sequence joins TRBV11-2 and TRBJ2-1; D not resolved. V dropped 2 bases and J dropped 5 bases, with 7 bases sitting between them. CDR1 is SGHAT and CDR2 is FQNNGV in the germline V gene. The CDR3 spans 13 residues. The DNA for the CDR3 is TGTGCCAGCAGCTTAATACACAACAATGAGCAGTTCTTC. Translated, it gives CASSLIHNNEQFF.

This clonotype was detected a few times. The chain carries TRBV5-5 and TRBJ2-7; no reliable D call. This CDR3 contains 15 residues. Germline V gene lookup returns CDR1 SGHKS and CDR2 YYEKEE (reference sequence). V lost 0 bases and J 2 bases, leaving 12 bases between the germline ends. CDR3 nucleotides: TGTGCCAGCAGCTTGGTAATATCCTCTACCTACGAGCAGTACTTC. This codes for CASSLVISSTYEQYF.

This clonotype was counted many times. CDR3 residues: CASSLLGQGENEQFF. The CDR3 nucleotides are TGCGCCAGCAGCCTACTGGGACAGGGTGAAAATGAGCAGTTCTTC. V and J are TRBV5-1 and TRBJ2-1; TRBD1 matches 9 bases. The ends lost 4 bases at V and 7 bases at J; junction bases unmatched: 9. The CDR3 is 15 residues long. Per the germline V gene, CDR1 is SGHRS and CDR2 is YFSETQ.

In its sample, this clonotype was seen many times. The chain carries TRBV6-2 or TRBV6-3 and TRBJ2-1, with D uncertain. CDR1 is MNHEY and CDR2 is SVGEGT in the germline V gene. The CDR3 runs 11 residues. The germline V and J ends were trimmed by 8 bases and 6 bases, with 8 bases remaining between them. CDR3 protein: CASVYRNEQFF. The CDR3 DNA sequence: TGTGCCAGCGTCTATCGCAATGAGCAGTTCTTC.

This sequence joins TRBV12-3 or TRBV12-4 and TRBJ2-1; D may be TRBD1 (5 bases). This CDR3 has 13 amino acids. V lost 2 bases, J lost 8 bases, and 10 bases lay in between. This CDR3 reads CASSLKLGDEQFF. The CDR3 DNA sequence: TGTGCCAGCAGTTTAAAGTTAGGGGATGAGCAGTTCTTC.

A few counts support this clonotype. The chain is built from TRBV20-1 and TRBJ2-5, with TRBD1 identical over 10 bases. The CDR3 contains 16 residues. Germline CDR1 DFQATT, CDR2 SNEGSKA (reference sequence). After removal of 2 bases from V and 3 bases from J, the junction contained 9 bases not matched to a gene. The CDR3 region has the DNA TGCAGTGCTAGATCCGGGACAGGGGCGTCCAAAGAGACCCAGTACTTC. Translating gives CSARSGTGASKETQYF.

CDR3 residues: CASSILAASYEQYF. Here the CDR3 DNA reads TGTGCCAGCAGCATACTAGCGGCTTCCTACGAGCAGTACTTC. The chain joins TRBV6-2 or TRBV6-3 to TRBJ2-7, with 8 bases aligning to TRBD2. There are 14 residues in the CDR3. The ends lost 6 bases at V and 1 base at J; junction bases unmatched: 5. CDR1 and CDR2 from the germline V gene are MNHEY and SVGEGT.

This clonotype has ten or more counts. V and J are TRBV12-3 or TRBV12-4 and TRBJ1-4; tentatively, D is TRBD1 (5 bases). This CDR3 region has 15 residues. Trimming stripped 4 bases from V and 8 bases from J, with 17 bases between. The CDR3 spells CASSSPGRKDEKLFF. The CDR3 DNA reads TGTGCCAGCAGTTCCCCGGGACGGAAGGACGAAAAACTGTTTTTT.

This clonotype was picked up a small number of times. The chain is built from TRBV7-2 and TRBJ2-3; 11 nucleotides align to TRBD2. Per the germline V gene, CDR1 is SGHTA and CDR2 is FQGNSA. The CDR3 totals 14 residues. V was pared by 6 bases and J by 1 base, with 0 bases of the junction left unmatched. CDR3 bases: TGTGCCAGCAGGACTAGCGGGGGCACAGATACGCAGTATTTT. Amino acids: CASRTSGGTDTQYF.

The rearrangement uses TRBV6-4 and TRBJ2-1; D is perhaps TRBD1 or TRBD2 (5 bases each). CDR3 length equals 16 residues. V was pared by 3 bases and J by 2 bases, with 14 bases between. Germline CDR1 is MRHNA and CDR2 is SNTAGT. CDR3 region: CASSEGERSTYNEQFF. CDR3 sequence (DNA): TGTGCCAGCAGTGAAGGGGAGAGGAGTACCTACAATGAGCAGTTCTTC.

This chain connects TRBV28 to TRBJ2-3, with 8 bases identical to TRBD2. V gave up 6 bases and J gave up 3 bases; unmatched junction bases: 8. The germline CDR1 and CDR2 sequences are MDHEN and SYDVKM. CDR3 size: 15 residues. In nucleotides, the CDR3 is TGTGCCAGCAGCCCGGGGGGGGAGGGGACAGATACGCAGTATTTT. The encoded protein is CASSPGGEGTDTQYF.

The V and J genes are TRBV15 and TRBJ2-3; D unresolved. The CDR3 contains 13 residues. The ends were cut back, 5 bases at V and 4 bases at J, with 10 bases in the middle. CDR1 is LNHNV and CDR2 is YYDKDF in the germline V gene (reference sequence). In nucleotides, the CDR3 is TGTGCCACCAGCTCCGTCGGCTCAGATACGCAGTATTTT. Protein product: CATSSVGSDTQYF. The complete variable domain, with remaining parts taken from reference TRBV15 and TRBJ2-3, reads DAMVIQNPRYQVTQFGKPVTLSCSQTLNHNVMYWYQQKSSQAPKLLFHYYDKDFNNEADTPDNFQSRRPNTSFCFLDIRSPGLGDTAMYLCATSSVGSDTQYFGPGTRLTVL.

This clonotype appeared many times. In DNA, the CDR3 is TGCGCCAGCAGCCCCCGACTACAGGGCGTAATTGAGCAGTTCTTC. Its translation is CASSPRLQGVIEQFF. The chain couples TRBV4-3 to TRBJ2-1; TRBD1 is a possible D gene (6 bases). This CDR3 contains 15 residues. Between the trimmed V and J ends, which lost 4 bases and 9 bases, there was a span of 19 bases. Germline lookup yields CDR1 LGHNA and CDR2 YSLEER.

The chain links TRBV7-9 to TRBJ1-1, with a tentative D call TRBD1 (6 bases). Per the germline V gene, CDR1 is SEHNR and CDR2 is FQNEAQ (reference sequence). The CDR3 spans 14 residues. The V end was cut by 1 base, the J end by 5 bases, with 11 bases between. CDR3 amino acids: CASSLDRVYTEAFF. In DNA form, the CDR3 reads TGTGCCAGCAGCTTAGACAGGGTCTATACTGAAGCTTTCTTT.

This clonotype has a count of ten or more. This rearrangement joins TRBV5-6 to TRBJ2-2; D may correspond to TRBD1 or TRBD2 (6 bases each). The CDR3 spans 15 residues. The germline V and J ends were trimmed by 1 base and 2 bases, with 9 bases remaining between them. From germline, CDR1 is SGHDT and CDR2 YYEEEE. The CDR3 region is CASSLRGLNTGELFF. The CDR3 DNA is TGTGCCAGCAGCTTGCGGGGGCTCAACACCGGGGAGCTGTTTTTT.

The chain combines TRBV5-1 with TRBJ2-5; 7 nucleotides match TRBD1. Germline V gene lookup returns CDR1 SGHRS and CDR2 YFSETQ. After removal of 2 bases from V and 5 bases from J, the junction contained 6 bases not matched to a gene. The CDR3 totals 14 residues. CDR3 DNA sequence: TGCGCCAGCAGCTTCGACAGGGTGGGGGAGACCCAGTACTTC. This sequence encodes CASSFDRVGETQYF.

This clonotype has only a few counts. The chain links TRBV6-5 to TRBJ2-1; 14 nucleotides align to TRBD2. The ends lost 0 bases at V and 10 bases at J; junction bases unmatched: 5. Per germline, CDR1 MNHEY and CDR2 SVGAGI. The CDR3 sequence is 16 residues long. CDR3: CASSYSRLAGGREQFF. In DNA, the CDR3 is TGTGCCAGCAGTTACTCAAGACTAGCGGGAGGGCGGGAGCAGTTCTTC.

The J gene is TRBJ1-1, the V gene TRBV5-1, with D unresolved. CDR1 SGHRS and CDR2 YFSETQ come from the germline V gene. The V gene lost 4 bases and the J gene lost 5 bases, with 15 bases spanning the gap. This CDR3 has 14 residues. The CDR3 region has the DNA TGCGCCAGCAGCCCACCCTGGCCCGGGACTGAAGCTTTCTTT. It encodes CASSPPWPGTEAFF.